This TCR beta chain originates from a study of T cells in localized non-small cell lung cancer. Findings and limits, study-wide: Uninvolved adjacent lung had higher T cell clonality than tumor and all other tissues. Heterogeneity remains possible, as sequencing covered one tumor region only.

Germline loops: CDR1 SNHLY, CDR2 FYNNEI. The CDR3 loop spans 14 amino acids. Trimming cost V 6 bases and J 1 base; bases outside gene matches: 2. Comments on this clone: Its antigen is still unknown.

Here immunoSEQ multiplex PCR was the method, and the copy in TCRdb shows in-frame clones only, minus some. The sample includes under 50,000 clones, just over 85% of them seen just once. The sample was peripheral blood mononuclear cells, taken before any cancer treatment. The chain recombines TRBV2 with TRBJ2-2, with 7 bases lining up with TRBD1. The source is a male donor aged 60 or over with stage II lung adenocarcinoma. The CDR3 is CASRTGKNTGELFF. CDR3 sequence (DNA): TGTGCCAGCAGGACAGGGAAGAACACCGGGGAGCTGTTTTTT.